The 31 T cell receptor beta chains below come from one sample, sequenced in a study of blood T cell repertoires in COVID-19. Some clones are missing from TCRdb's copy, which holds only in-frame ones; the method was immunoSEQ multiplex PCR. The sample gives approximately 340,000 clones, around four fifths of which show up once; 2.5% to 3% is in the top ten. Sequenced material: peripheral blood. The receptors were sampled from a man younger than 45 with active or convalescent COVID-19.

The CDR3 here is CASSRGYQETQYF. The CDR3 DNA follows: TGTGCCAGCAGCCGAGGGTACCAAGAGACCCAGTACTTC. The chain links TRBV16 to TRBJ2-5; weak D call: TRBD2 (5 bases). CDR1 is KGHSY, CDR2 FQNENV, per germline. The CDR3 covers 13 residues. Trimming took off 4 bases at V and 0 bases at J, with 6 bases between the two ends.

The V and J genes are TRBV5-1 and TRBJ1-2; 8 bases match TRBD1. Trimming took 3 bases from V and 6 from J; bases not matched to a gene: 7. The CDR3 loop spans 14 amino acids. CDR1 and CDR2 (germline): SGHRS, YFSETQ. The CDR3 bases are TGCGCCAGCAGCTCAACTACAGGGGGGAATGGCTACACCTTC. It translates to CASSSTTGGNGYTF.

The genes are TRBV6-1 and TRBJ2-2, with 8 bases that match TRBD1. CDR1 and CDR2 from the germline V gene are MNHNS and SASEGT. V shed 1 base and J 4 bases; nucleotides not matched to a gene: 2. This CDR3 is 15 amino acids long. The CDR3 nucleotides are TGTGCCAGCAGTGAAGGACAGGGGACCACCGGGGAGCTGTTTTTT. Protein sequence: CASSEGQGTTGELFF.

This chain connects TRBV7-9 to TRBJ2-1; 12 bases align to TRBD2. This CDR3 is 15 amino acids long. J gave up 6 bases and V 4 bases, and 4 bases lay outside the gene matches. Germline V CDR1 and CDR2: SEHNR, FQNEAQ (reference sequence). The CDR3 sequence is CASSSGLAGFNEQFF. The CDR3 region has the DNA TGTGCCAGCAGCTCCGGACTAGCGGGATTCAATGAGCAGTTCTTC.

The CDR3 region has the DNA TGTGCCAGCAGCTCCTATAGCGGGGGGATGTACAATGAGCAGTTCTTC. It encodes CASSSYSGGMYNEQFF. The chain joins TRBV5-4 to TRBJ2-1, with 10 bases that match TRBD2. The CDR3 extends over 16 amino acids. J gave up 4 bases and V 3 bases, and 7 bases lay outside the gene matches. Germline-derived CDR1 and CDR2 are SGHNT and YYREEE (reference sequence).

The V and J genes are TRBV5-1 and TRBJ2-3; D gene uncertain. The length of the CDR3 is 13 residues. The V end lost 4 bases, the J end lost 2 bases, and 8 bases lay between the germline ends. Germline V gene lookup returns CDR1 SGHRS and CDR2 YFSETQ. The CDR3 coding sequence is TGCGCCAGCAGCCGCCAGTCCACAGATACGCAGTATTTT. Amino acid sequence: CASSRQSTDTQYF.

CDR3 sequence: CASSGDIAYQETQYF. The CDR3 bases are TGTGCCAGCAGCGGGGACATCGCGTACCAAGAGACCCAGTACTTC. The chain couples TRBV9 to TRBJ2-5; tentative D call: TRBD1 (6 bases). V lost 3 bases and J lost 0, with 12 bases in between. The CDR3 is 15 amino acids. Germline assignment: CDR1 SGDLS and CDR2 YYNGEE.

The V call is TRBV19, the J call TRBJ2-3, with 7 bases matching TRBD2. Germline lookup yields CDR1 LNHDA and CDR2 SQIVND (reference sequence). V was pared by 8 bases and J by 8 bases, with 10 bases of the junction left unmatched. CDR3 length equals 13 residues. CDR3 protein: CASGLAAGGTQYF. The DNA of the CDR3 is TGTGCCAGTGGGCTAGCGGCCGGCGGTACGCAGTATTTT.

This chain uses TRBV6-5 with TRBJ2-1, with D perhaps matching TRBD1 (6 bases). Trimming stripped 5 bases from V and 7 bases from J, with 18 bases between. CDR3 length: 15 residues. CDR1 and CDR2 from the germline V gene are MNHEY and SVGAGI. CDR3 bases: TGTGCCAGCAGTAAGGGGGTTGGGGTACGGAATGAGCAGTTCTTC. Its translation: CASSKGVGVRNEQFF.

The rearrangement joins TRBV2 to TRBJ2-1, with TRBD2 matching over 9 bases. CDR1 is SNHLY and CDR2 is FYNNEI in the germline V gene. The CDR3 length is 16 residues. V lost 5 bases and J lost 0; bases outside the gene matches: 5. DNA of the CDR3: TGTGCCAGCAGTAAAAGCGGGAGGAGCTCCTACAATGAGCAGTTCTTC. This translates into CASSKSGRSSYNEQFF.

The chain uses TRBV5-4 and TRBJ2-1; D is perhaps TRBD2 (6 bases). Germline V lookup: CDR1 SGHNT, CDR2 YYREEE (reference sequence). Trimming removed 2 bases from V and 1 base from J, with 10 bases in between. This CDR3 has 15 amino acids. CDR3 sequence (DNA): TGTGCCAGCAGCTTCATGGGGGGTTCCTACAATGAGCAGTTCTTC. It specifies CASSFMGGSYNEQFF.

The J gene is TRBJ2-2, the V gene TRBV24-1; TRBD1 agrees at 9 bases. The CDR3 has 17 residues. V lost 4 bases to trimming and J lost 2 bases; unmatched junction nucleotides: 7. Germline lookup yields CDR1 KGHDR and CDR2 SFDVKD. CDR3 sequence: CATSDPPGQGNTGELFF. For the CDR3, the DNA is TGTGCCACCAGTGACCCTCCGGGACAGGGTAACACCGGGGAGCTGTTTTTT.

J is TRBJ1-2 and V is TRBV4-3; a possible D gene is TRBD1 (5 bases). The CDR3 has 15 amino acids. Germline CDR1 and CDR2: LGHNA and YSLEER. V dropped 0 bases and J dropped 4 bases, with 12 bases sitting between them. CDR3 residues: CASSQDARQGYGYTF. The CDR3 nucleotides are TGCGCCAGCAGCCAAGACGCTAGGCAGGGCTATGGCTACACCTTC.

This chain joins TRBV14 and TRBJ2-7; the D is unclear. Germline loops: CDR1 SGHDN, CDR2 FVKESK. V was cut by 5 bases and J by 1 base, with 15 bases left in between. This CDR3 comprises 15 residues. The CDR3 coding sequence is TGTGCCAGCAGCAAGAGACGGGTCAAGTCCTACGAGCAGTACTTC. Protein sequence: CASSKRRVKSYEQYF.

V and J are TRBV28 and TRBJ2-2; 10 positions match TRBD1. Germline lookup yields CDR1 MDHEN and CDR2 SYDVKM. Germline trimming cut 5 bases from V and 5 bases from J; bases unmatched to any gene: 5. This CDR3 spans 15 amino acids. CDR3 coding DNA: TGTGCCAGCAGTGGGACAGGGGAGGAAACCGGGGAGCTGTTTTTT. As protein: CASSGTGEETGELFF. Using reference TRBV28 and TRBJ2-2 for the parts outside the CDR3, the full variable domain is DVKVTQSSRYLVKRTGEKVFLECVQDMDHENMFWYRQDPGLGLRLIYFSYDVKMKEKGDIPEGYSVSREKKERFSLILESASTNQTSMYLCASSGTGEETGELFFGEGSRLTVL.

The sample holds one count of this clone. The chain uses TRBV2 and TRBJ1-4; no clear D gene. V was shortened by 8 bases and J by 6 bases, with 10 bases between the two germline ends. CDR3 length: 12 amino acids. Germline V gene lookup returns CDR1 SNHLY and CDR2 FYNNEI. This chain's CDR3 is CASWREDEKLFF. CDR3 DNA sequence: TGTGCCAGCTGGAGGGAGGATGAAAAACTGTTTTTT.

The V gene is TRBV24-1, the J gene TRBJ1-2; D not certain. The CDR3 is made up of 12 amino acids. V was shortened by 7 bases and J by 8 bases, with 13 bases between the two germline ends. Germline CDR1 and CDR2: KGHDR and SFDVKD. As DNA, the CDR3 is TGTGCCACCAGCGGACTCATAGAGGGCTACACCTTC. The encoded protein is CATSGLIEGYTF.

The rearrangement uses TRBV7-2 and TRBJ2-5; 12 bases line up with TRBD2. Germline V gene sequence: CDR1 SGHTA, CDR2 FQGNSA. The CDR3 has 16 residues. V lost 2 bases and J lost 4; bases outside the gene matches: 5. CDR3 sequence reads: CASSLRLAGVTETQYF. The CDR3 region has the DNA TGTGCCAGCAGCTTAAGACTAGCGGGAGTTACAGAGACCCAGTACTTC.

This clone was counted only a few times. In nucleotides, the CDR3 is TGTGCCAGCAGTTTCGGGGGAGACAATCAGCCCCAGCATTTT. Residues: CASSFGGDNQPQHF. The chain links TRBV28 to TRBJ1-5; maybe TRBD1 (5 bases). Germline assignment: CDR1 MDHEN and CDR2 SYDVKM. CDR3 length: 14 amino acids. Trimming took 3 bases from V and 3 from J, leaving 9 bases between them.

The rearrangement links TRBV12-3 or TRBV12-4 to TRBJ2-2; D is unclear. This CDR3 is 11 amino acids long. V dropped 3 bases and J dropped 6 bases, with 2 bases sitting between them. CDR3 loop: CASSFSGELFF. In DNA, the CDR3 is TGTGCCAGCAGTTTCTCCGGGGAGCTGTTTTTT.

The V call is TRBV7-3, the J call TRBJ2-3, with D perhaps matching TRBD1 (5 bases). This CDR3 spans 14 amino acids. Germline CDR1 SGHTA, CDR2 FQGTGA. The V end was cut by 2 bases, the J end by 1 base, with 7 bases between. CDR3: CASSLVQGTDTQYF. CDR3 DNA sequence: TGTGCCAGCAGCTTAGTACAGGGCACAGATACGCAGTATTTT.

The chain joins TRBV5-1 to TRBJ1-2, with a possible D match to TRBD1 (6 bases). CDR3 length: 17 amino acids. The V end was cut by 0 bases, the J end by 7 bases, with 22 bases between. The germline CDR1 and CDR2 sequences are SGHRS and YFSETQ. The CDR3 nucleotides read TGCGCCAGCAGCTTGGACCCCCCGCGGGGGCCGGAAGTTGGCTACACCTTC. It is translated as CASSLDPPRGPEVGYTF.

The chain carries TRBV27 and TRBJ1-5; D might be TRBD1 (5 bases). V dropped 6 bases and J dropped 0 bases, with 9 bases sitting between them. CDR1 is MNHEY, CDR2 SMNVEV, per germline (reference sequence). This CDR3 contains 14 residues. The CDR3 DNA reads as TGTGCCAGCAGGCGGGGGTATAGCAATCAGCCCCAGCATTTT. The encoded protein is CASRRGYSNQPQHF.

The gene calls are TRBV19 and TRBJ1-4; D uncertain. Between the trimmed V and J ends, which lost 3 bases and 5 bases, there was a span of 28 bases. Germline CDR1 LNHDA, CDR2 SQIVND (reference sequence). This CDR3 contains 20 residues. The CDR3 sequence is CASSIRLFGLAVPRNEKLFF. The CDR3 region has the DNA TGTGCCAGTAGTATTCGATTATTCGGACTGGCCGTTCCCAGGAATGAAAAACTGTTTTTT.

The chain has TRBV19 and TRBJ1-5; TRBD1 agrees at 7 bases. This CDR3 has 15 amino acids. V dropped 3 bases and J dropped 4; count of bases not matched to a gene: 6. CDR1 LNHDA and CDR2 SQIVND come from the germline V gene (reference sequence). The chain's CDR3 is CASSIFGDSNQPQHF. For the CDR3, the DNA is TGTGCCAGTAGTATTTTTGGGGACAGTAATCAGCCCCAGCATTTT.

V and J are TRBV30 and TRBJ1-1; D gene unclear. With 7 bases removed from V and 1 base from J, the gap between germline ends came to 7 bases. This CDR3 is built from 11 residues. Germline CDR1 and CDR2: GTSNPN and SVGIG (reference sequence). Written as DNA, the CDR3 is TGTGCCTCGCGGAGGAACACTGAAGCTTTCTTT. Translated: CASRRNTEAFF.

The chain carries TRBV7-2 and TRBJ1-3; no firm D call. Germline loops: CDR1 SGHTA, CDR2 FQGNSA. Trimming removed 5 bases from V and 3 bases from J, with 11 bases in between. This CDR3 region has 14 residues. The CDR3 region has the DNA TGTGCCAGCAGCCCCGGTACCCATGGAAACACCATATATTTT. This codes for CASSPGTHGNTIYF.

The chain carries TRBV19 and TRBJ1-5; the match to TRBD1 covers 10 bases. Trimming took 6 bases from V and 2 from J; bases not matched to a gene: 4. The CDR3 is made up of 15 amino acids. Germline V CDR1 and CDR2: LNHDA, SQIVND (reference sequence). The chain's CDR3 is CASRPGTGGNQPQHF. The CDR3 bases are TGTGCCAGTAGACCTGGGACAGGGGGCAATCAGCCCCAGCATTTT.

DNA of the CDR3: TGTGCCTGGAGGGGGACACCGAAAGAGACCCAGTACTTC. Translation gives CAWRGTPKETQYF. The genes are TRBV30 and TRBJ2-5, with D possibly matching TRBD1 (6 bases). Germline CDR1 GTSNPN, CDR2 SVGIG (reference sequence). With 3 bases removed from V and 3 bases from J, the gap between germline ends came to 11 bases. The CDR3 extends over 13 amino acids.

The V call is TRBV10-3, the J call TRBJ2-7; 7 bases agree with TRBD1. The CDR3 runs to 14 residues. Germline V gene data show CDR1 as ENHRY and CDR2 as SYGVKD. V gave up 9 bases and J gave up 0 bases; unmatched junction bases: 8. The CDR3 reads CAIRPRDSSYEQYF. CDR3 bases: TGTGCCATACGACCCCGGGACAGCTCCTACGAGCAGTACTTC.

V is TRBV5-4 and J is TRBJ2-7; 8 bases fit TRBD1. Looked up from germline, CDR1 is SGHNT and CDR2 is YYREEE (reference sequence). The CDR3 runs to 11 residues. With V trimmed by 7 bases and J by 3 bases, 0 bases remained unmatched. Written as DNA, the CDR3 is TGTGCCAGCGGACAGGGCTACGAGCAGTACTTC. As protein: CASGQGYEQYF.